The clone carrying this T cell receptor (beta chain) showed up many times. In TCRdb, the RACE reads were re-called with MiXCR into one record per CDR3 protein. This sample has under 450,000 distinct CDR3 sequences, with just under 6.5% found just once. Germline V gene sequence: CDR1 MNHEY, CDR2 SVGEGT. The CDR3 has 14 amino acids. The ends lost 7 bases at V and 5 bases at J; junction bases unmatched: 4. Time point specified: patch test 2, 6 weeks after DPC sensitization. Treatment denoted: therapeutic diphenylcyclopropenone sensitization with weekly scalp DPC. The sample originates from a study of human T cells and chemical hapten exposure.

This chain connects TRBV6-2 or TRBV6-3 to TRBJ2-2; 10 nucleotides line up with TRBD1. The source was whole blood, collected in connection with sensitization to the hapten diphenylcyclopropenone (DPC). This clonotype was obtained from a young woman with alopecia areata. Some clones in this sample may be carry-over from other donors' samples. The CDR3 loop is CASTGTGETGELFF. CDR3 bases: TGTGCCAGCACCGGGACAGGGGAGACCGGGGAGCTGTTTTTT.